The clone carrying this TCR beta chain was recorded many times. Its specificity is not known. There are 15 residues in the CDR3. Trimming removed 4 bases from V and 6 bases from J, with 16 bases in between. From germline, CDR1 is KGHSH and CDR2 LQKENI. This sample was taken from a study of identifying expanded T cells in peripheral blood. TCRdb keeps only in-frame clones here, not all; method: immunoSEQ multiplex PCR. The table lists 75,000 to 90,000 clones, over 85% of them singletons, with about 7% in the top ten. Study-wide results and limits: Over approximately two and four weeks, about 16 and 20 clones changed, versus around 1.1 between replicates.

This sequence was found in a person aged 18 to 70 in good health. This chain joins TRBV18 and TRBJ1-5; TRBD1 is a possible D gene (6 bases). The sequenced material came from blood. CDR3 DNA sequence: TGTGCCAGCTCACTGTACCCCAGGGGCATTCAGCCCCAGCATTTT. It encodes CASSLYPRGIQPQHF.